This paragraph covers one T cell receptor beta chain sequence. Looked up from germline, CDR1 is SGHTA and CDR2 is FQGNSA. CDR3 length equals 13 residues. The germline V and J ends were trimmed by 1 base and 12 bases, with 13 bases remaining between them. This sample was taken from a study of cytotoxic CD8 clonotypes in ibrutinib-treated CLL. Assay: immunoSEQ multiplex PCR; the TCRdb copy retains only in-frame clones and omits some. The sample yields approximately 130,000 clones, 80% to 85% seen once. The chain uses TRBV7-2 and TRBJ2-1, with D unresolved. The TCR was taken from a human donor with chronic lymphocytic leukemia. The input for sequencing was PBMCs, taken after 24 months of ibrutinib treatment. The CDR3 DNA reads as TGTGCCAGCAGCTTAGATGGTGGGTCCTGGCAGTTCTTC. This gives the protein CASSLDGGSWQFF. Full variable domain (remainder filled in from reference TRBV7-2 and TRBJ2-1): GAGVSQSPSNKVTEKGKDVELRCDPISGHTALYWYRQSLGQGLEFLIYFQGNSAPDKSGLPSDRFSAERTGGSVSTLTIQRTQQEDSAVYLCASSLDGGSWQFFGPGTRLTVL.